Presented here are 24 T cell receptor beta chains from one specimen sequenced in a study of blood T cell repertoires in COVID-19. Profiled with immunoSEQ multiplex PCR; TCRdb holds only in-frame clones, not every one. This sample has around 340,000 clones, with about nine tenths found just once. Sample: PBMCs or T cells enriched from blood (not recorded which). The receptors come from a woman in her twenties or thirties who had been exposed to COVID-19.

Only a few counts were recorded for this clone. The V and J genes are TRBV28 and TRBJ1-5; the D is unclear. V lost 5 bases, J lost 5 bases, and 10 bases lay in between. Germline CDR1 reads MDHEN; CDR2 reads SYDVKM. This CDR3 is 13 amino acids long. CDR3 DNA: TGTGCCAGCAGTCCGAGACTTTATCAGCCCCAGCATTTT. It yields the protein CASSPRLYQPQHF.

V and J are TRBV19 and TRBJ2-7; 9 bases fit TRBD1. The junction had 4 bases not matched to a gene; V was cut back by 5 bases and J by 2 bases. Per germline, CDR1 LNHDA and CDR2 SQIVND (reference sequence). This CDR3 contains 14 residues. For the CDR3, the DNA is TGTGCCAGTAGTTACCGGGACAGGGCCTACGAGCAGTACTTC. It encodes CASSYRDRAYEQYF.

The V and J genes are TRBV15 and TRBJ2-2, with 7 bases identical to TRBD1. Looked up from germline, CDR1 is LNHNV and CDR2 is YYDKDF (reference sequence). The length of the CDR3 is 15 residues. The junction had 8 bases not matched to a gene; V was cut back by 8 bases and J by 2 bases. The CDR3 DNA reads TGTGCCACCCGATTCGACAGGGTTAACACCGGGGAGCTGTTTTTT. Translation: CATRFDRVNTGELFF.

This clone appeared once. J is TRBJ2-2 and V is TRBV5-1; 9 bases line up with TRBD1. V lost 3 bases, J lost 4 bases, and 4 bases stayed unmatched. The V gene's germline CDR1 is SGHRS and CDR2 YFSETQ. CDR3 length: 15 amino acids. The CDR3 here is CASSWGDRVTGELFF. DNA for the CDR3: TGCGCCAGCAGCTGGGGGGACAGGGTCACCGGGGAGCTGTTTTTT.

This clone was seen once. CDR3 sequence reads: CASRTLTGQLGNEQFF. CDR3 nucleotide sequence: TGTGCCAGTAGGACCCTGACAGGTCAGTTGGGAAATGAGCAGTTCTTC. The J gene is TRBJ2-1, the V gene TRBV19, with D possibly TRBD1 on 6 matching bases. The V gene's germline CDR1 is LNHDA and CDR2 SQIVND (reference sequence). The CDR3 contains 16 residues. Deletions cut 6 bases from V and 7 bases from J, with 22 bases between.

This chain links TRBV28 with TRBJ2-5; 10 bases align to TRBD1. Germline trimming cut 3 bases from V and 5 bases from J; bases unmatched to any gene: 9. The CDR3 contains 16 residues. CDR1 and CDR2 (germline): MDHEN, SYDVKM. This CDR3 is CASSFSTTGGLETQYF. The CDR3 DNA reads as TGTGCCAGCAGTTTTTCGACGACAGGGGGCTTGGAGACCCAGTACTTC.

The CDR3 DNA reads TGTGCCAGCAGCGCAAACCCGCTAGCGGGAAACGGCACAGATACGCAGTATTTT. Residues: CASSANPLAGNGTDTQYF. The chain carries TRBV21-1 and TRBJ2-3; no DNA check was done on the table's D call, TRBD2. TRBV21-1 is labeled a pseudogene. The CDR3 extends over 18 amino acids.

V is TRBV19 and J is TRBJ2-5; 11 bases line up with TRBD2. The CDR3 runs 18 residues. The germline V gene encodes CDR1 LNHDA and CDR2 SQIVND (reference sequence). J lost 0 bases, V lost 3 bases, and 9 bases had no gene match. This CDR3 reads CASSIEASGRLYQETQYF. The CDR3 region has the DNA TGTGCCAGTAGTATTGAAGCTAGCGGGAGGCTTTACCAAGAGACCCAGTACTTC.

This chain joins TRBV5-1 and TRBJ1-6; weak D call: TRBD1 (5 bases). The CDR3 loop spans 15 amino acids. Looked up from germline, CDR1 is SGHRS and CDR2 is YFSETQ. Trimming took off 0 bases at V and 9 bases at J, with 13 bases between the two ends. CDR3 coding DNA: TGCGCCAGCAGCTTGGACGGCAGGGCGGCTTCACCCCTCCACTTT. Its translation: CASSLDGRAASPLHF.

The V gene is TRBV14, the J gene TRBJ2-5, with 8 nucleotides matching TRBD1. CDR1 and CDR2 (germline): SGHDN, FVKESK. This CDR3 region has 14 residues. Losses at the gene ends were 5 bases for V and 5 bases for J; bases not matched to a gene: 7. The CDR3 sequence is CASSFGTGGETQYF. DNA for the CDR3: TGTGCCAGCAGCTTCGGGACAGGCGGGGAGACCCAGTACTTC. Full variable domain (missing parts from reference TRBV14 and TRBJ2-5): EAGVTQFPSHSVIEKGQTVTLRCDPISGHDNLYWYRRVMGKEIKFLLHFVKESKQDESGMPNNRFLAERTGGTYSTLKVQPAELEDSGVYFCASSFGTGGETQYFGPGTRLLVL.

V and J are TRBV5-1 and TRBJ1-2; D may be TRBD1 (5 bases). The CDR3 extends over 12 amino acids. In germline, CDR1 is SGHRS, CDR2 YFSETQ. V dropped 3 bases and J dropped 5 bases, with 8 bases sitting between them. CDR3 nucleotide sequence: TGCGCCAGCAGCTGGGAGGGGTATGGCTACACCTTC. Translating it yields CASSWEGYGYTF. Together with reference TRBV5-1 and TRBJ1-2, the CDR3 gives the full variable domain: KAGVTQTPRYLIKTRGQQVTLSCSPISGHRSVSWYQQTPGQGLQFLFEYFSETQRNKGNFPGRFSGRQFSNSRSEMNVSTLELGDSALYLCASSWEGYGYTFGSGTRLTVV.

This clone came up a few times. The sample carries other DNA sequences with the same CDR3. V is TRBV7-9 and J is TRBJ1-3; 7 nucleotides match TRBD1. Germline-derived CDR1 and CDR2 are SEHNR and FQNEAQ (reference sequence). The CDR3 loop spans 14 amino acids. The V segment lost 5 bases and the J segment 2 bases; nucleotides outside the gene matches: 3. The CDR3 sequence is CASSPTGTGNTIYF. The CDR3 region has the DNA TGTGCCAGCAGCCCGACAGGGACTGGAAACACCATATATTTT.

The V and J genes are TRBV7-3 and TRBJ2-2; D uncertain. V lost 1 base to trimming and J lost 6 bases, with 12 bases between them. This CDR3 is 15 amino acids long. Germline CDR1 and CDR2: SGHTA and FQGTGA. CDR3 DNA: TGTGCCAGCAGCTTAAGCTACCCAATGGCCGGGGAGCTGTTTTTT. It codes for CASSLSYPMAGELFF.

This chain joins TRBV10-1 and TRBJ2-2, with D possibly TRBD2 on 6 matching bases. Germline values: CDR1 WNHNN, CDR2 SYGVQD (reference sequence). The CDR3 sequence is 14 residues long. Trimming cost V 3 bases and J 6 bases, with 11 bases left between them. The DNA for the CDR3 is TGCGCCAGCAGTGATGGGACTGCCTCCGGGGAGCTGTTTTTT. Amino acids: CASSDGTASGELFF.

The chain joins TRBV5-1 to TRBJ2-7; TRBD2 aligns across 8 bases. The CDR3 totals 15 residues. Germline V gives CDR1 SGHRS, CDR2 YFSETQ. The V and J ends lost 2 bases and 6 bases, in that order; junction bases with no gene match: 10. CDR3 sequence: CASSFSGIGSLEQYF. CDR3 DNA sequence: TGCGCCAGCAGCTTTAGCGGGATAGGGTCCCTCGAGCAGTACTTC.

The chain links TRBV6-6 to TRBJ2-7; 13 nucleotides line up with TRBD2. Germline trimming cut 7 bases from V and 1 base from J; bases unmatched to any gene: 10. CDR1 is MNHNY and CDR2 is SVGAGI in the germline V gene (reference sequence). The CDR3 spans 17 residues. CDR3 protein: CASTRLGLAGVSYEQYF. The CDR3 nucleotides read TGTGCCAGCACTCGCCTCGGACTAGCGGGAGTTTCCTACGAGCAGTACTTC.

The chain has TRBV27 and TRBJ1-6; tentatively, D is TRBD1 (6 bases). Germline CDR1 MNHEY, CDR2 SMNVEV (reference sequence). Between the trimmed V and J ends, which lost 0 bases and 16 bases, there was a span of 10 bases. This CDR3 is 12 amino acids long. The chain's CDR3 is CASSLSWGPLHF. The CDR3 nucleotides are TGTGCCAGCAGTTTATCGTGGGGGCCTCTCCACTTT.

The chain employs TRBV9 and TRBJ2-7; 8 bases are shared with TRBD2. V gave up 0 bases and J gave up 6 bases; unmatched junction bases: 11. The CDR3 sequence is 16 residues long. The V gene's germline CDR1 is SGDLS and CDR2 YYNGEE. The CDR3 nucleotides read TGTGCCAGCAGCGTAGGGCCCGCGGGAGGACCCAGCGAGCAGTACTTC. It yields the protein CASSVGPAGGPSEQYF.

This clone was counted once. The chain links TRBV5-1 to TRBJ2-3; 7 nucleotides match TRBD2. The germline gives CDR1 SGHRS, CDR2 YFSETQ. The CDR3 sequence is 17 residues long. V shed 4 bases and J 1 base; nucleotides not matched to a gene: 12. As DNA, the CDR3 is TGCGCCAGCAGCCCGCCGTTGGCGGGAGAGGGCACAGATACGCAGTATTTT. This codes for CASSPPLAGEGTDTQYF.

V usage is TRBV25-1 and J usage is TRBJ2-7; a possible D gene is TRBD1 (6 bases). Germline loops: CDR1 MGHDK, CDR2 SYGVNS. Deletions cut 2 bases from V and 4 bases from J, with 15 bases between. This CDR3 is 15 amino acids long. The DNA for the CDR3 is TGTGCCAGCAGTGAACCCGGAGACAGGACGTACGAGCAGTACTTC. This sequence encodes CASSEPGDRTYEQYF.

This chain connects TRBV28 to TRBJ2-7; D is ambiguous. The CDR3 has 16 amino acids. CDR1 and CDR2 (germline): MDHEN, SYDVKM. V was clipped by 1 base and J by 3 bases, with 16 bases between them. In DNA form, the CDR3 reads TGTGCCAGCAGTTTATTCCCGGCGGAGAACCGCTACGAGCAGTACTTC. Protein: CASSLFPAENRYEQYF. Variable domain in full (rest from reference TRBV28 and TRBJ2-7): DVKVTQSSRYLVKRTGEKVFLECVQDMDHENMFWYRQDPGLGLRLIYFSYDVKMKEKGDIPEGYSVSREKKERFSLILESASTNQTSMYLCASSLFPAENRYEQYFGPGTRLTVT.

This chain links TRBV5-6 with TRBJ1-2, with a possible D match to TRBD1 (6 bases). V was pared by 4 bases and J by 4 bases, with 8 bases between. Germline CDR1 and CDR2: SGHDT and YYEEEE. The CDR3 loop spans 12 amino acids. Here the CDR3 reads CASSQGTYGYTF. The DNA of the CDR3 is TGTGCCAGCAGCCAGGGGACCTATGGCTACACCTTC.

A single count supports this clone. This chain joins TRBV19 and TRBJ2-5; the D gene is possibly TRBD2 (5 bases). Germline assignment: CDR1 LNHDA and CDR2 SQIVND (reference sequence). The CDR3 is 18 amino acids. V lost 3 bases to trimming and J lost 5 bases, with 25 bases between them. The CDR3 here is CASSIAEDLRPRSETQYF. CDR3 nucleotides: TGTGCCAGTAGTATCGCGGAGGATCTGAGACCCCGATCGGAGACCCAGTACTTC.

The rearrangement links TRBV7-8 to TRBJ2-1; tentative D call: TRBD2 (6 bases). Trimming took off 2 bases at V and 10 bases at J, with 18 bases between the two ends. From germline, CDR1 is SGHVS and CDR2 FQNEAQ. The CDR3 runs to 15 residues. The CDR3 nucleotides read TGTGCCAGCAGCTTAAGGGACTGGAGTTCTCGGGAGCAGTTCTTC. This gives the protein CASSLRDWSSREQFF.